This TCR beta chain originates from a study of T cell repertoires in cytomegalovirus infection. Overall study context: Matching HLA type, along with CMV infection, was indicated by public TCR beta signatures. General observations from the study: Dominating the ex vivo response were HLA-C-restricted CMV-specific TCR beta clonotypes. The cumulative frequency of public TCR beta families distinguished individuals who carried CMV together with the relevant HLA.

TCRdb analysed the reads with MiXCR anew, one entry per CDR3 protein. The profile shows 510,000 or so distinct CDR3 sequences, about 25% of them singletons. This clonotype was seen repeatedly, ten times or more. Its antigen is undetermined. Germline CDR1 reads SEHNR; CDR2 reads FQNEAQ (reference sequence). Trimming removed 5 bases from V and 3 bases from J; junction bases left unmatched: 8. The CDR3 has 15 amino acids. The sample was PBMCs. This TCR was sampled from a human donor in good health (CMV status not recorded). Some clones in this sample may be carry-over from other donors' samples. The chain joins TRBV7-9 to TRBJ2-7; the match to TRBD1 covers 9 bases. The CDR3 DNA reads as TGTGCCAGCAGCCCTCGGGACAGGGACTTCTACGAGCAGTACTTC. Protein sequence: CASSPRDRDFYEQYF.